Listed here are 23 T cell receptor beta chains from one sample, sequenced in a study of blood T cells in healthy people across ages. Using a J-beta primer mix together with a sample-barcoded 5' primer, a second PCR was run for roughly 7 to 12 cycles. One entry per CDR3 protein, called by TCRdb with MiXCR from the 5' RACE reads. The table has about 1.6 million distinct CDR3 sequences, around 36% seen once. Material: blood. The receptors were gathered from a woman aged 30 to 39 in good health.

This clonotype was recorded at least ten times. The J gene is TRBJ2-7, the V gene TRBV4-1, with D tentatively TRBD2 (5 bases). Germline V gene lookup returns CDR1 MGHRA and CDR2 YSYEKL. The CDR3 has 16 residues. The germline V and J ends were trimmed by 0 bases and 0 bases, with 12 bases remaining between them. The CDR3 nucleotides read TGCGCCAGCAGCCAAGACCCGGGGAAGCCCTCCTACGAGCAGTACTTC. Translation gives CASSQDPGKPSYEQYF.

This clonotype was seen more than once but under ten times. The gene calls are TRBV6-6 and TRBJ2-7; TRBD1 matches at 11 bases. This CDR3 has 15 amino acids. The ends lost 6 bases at V and 0 bases at J; junction bases unmatched: 4. Per germline, CDR1 MNHNY and CDR2 SVGAGI (reference sequence). In DNA, the CDR3 is TGTGCCAGCAGGTTGGGACAGGGGGGCTCCTACGAGCAGTACTTC. Translated: CASRLGQGGSYEQYF.

This clonotype was recorded a few times. J is TRBJ1-2 and V is TRBV20-1, with D perhaps TRBD1 (5 bases). Germline-derived CDR1 and CDR2 are DFQATT and SNEGSKA (reference sequence). The CDR3 is 13 residues long. The V gene lost 8 bases and the J gene lost 5 bases, with 18 bases spanning the gap. The CDR3 nucleotides read TGCAGTACTAACCGGGACCTAGGGTATGGCTACACCTTC. Its translation is CSTNRDLGYGYTF.

There are a few counts of this clonotype. J is TRBJ2-7 and V is TRBV27; TRBD1 matches at 7 bases. The CDR3 length is 16 residues. The junction had 12 bases not matched to a gene; V was cut back by 4 bases and J by 3 bases. Germline assignment: CDR1 MNHEY and CDR2 SMNVEV (reference sequence). CDR3 DNA: TGTGCCAGCAGTTCTGGATCGAGGGGGCGCCTCTACGAGCAGTACTTC. This encodes CASSSGSRGRLYEQYF.

This clonotype was seen a handful of times. The chain combines TRBV29-1 with TRBJ2-7; the match to TRBD1 covers 11 bases. There are 16 residues in the CDR3. V shed 1 base and J 0 bases; nucleotides not matched to a gene: 5. In germline, CDR1 is SQVTM, CDR2 ANQGSEA. The CDR3 nucleotides read TGCAGCGTTGAAGGTGGGACAGGGGGGTCCTCCTACGAGCAGTACTTC. It is translated as CSVEGGTGGSSYEQYF.

This chain connects TRBV12-3 or TRBV12-4 to TRBJ2-7; D might be TRBD1 (6 bases). CDR3 length equals 13 residues. V lost 2 bases, J lost 8 bases, and 13 bases lay in between. Here the CDR3 DNA reads TGTGCCAGCAGTTTAAGCCGGGACACCAAGCAGTACTTC. Protein: CASSLSRDTKQYF.

This clonotype was picked up many times. The rearrangement joins TRBV6-2 or TRBV6-3 to TRBJ2-7; D may match TRBD1 or TRBD2 (6 bases each). The germline CDR1 and CDR2 sequences are MNHEY and SVGEGT. V lost 1 base and J lost 6, with 13 bases in between. There are 14 residues in the CDR3. Here the CDR3 reads CASSYYAGEVEQYF. As DNA, the CDR3 is TGTGCCAGCAGTTACTACGCAGGGGAGGTCGAGCAGTACTTC.

Worth noting for this clonotype: This may come from a read error, since a much larger clone is one base off. The CDR3 does not end in the conserved phenylalanine or tryptophan, so this is likely a read error. J is TRBJ2-7 and V is TRBV3-1; 7 positions match TRBD2. This CDR3 spans 14 amino acids. V gave up 3 bases and J gave up 0 bases; unmatched junction bases: 2. CDR1 and CDR2 from the germline V gene are LGHDT and YNNKEL (reference sequence). This CDR3 is CASSQGLHSYEQYS. The CDR3 DNA reads as TGTGCCAGCAGCCAGGGACTACACTCCTACGAGCAGTACTCC.

This clonotype was recorded a few times. This chain connects TRBV3-1 to TRBJ2-7; D is tentatively TRBD1 or TRBD2 (5 bases each). V gave up 4 bases and J gave up 3 bases, with 16 bases separating them. Germline V gene data show CDR1 as LGHDT and CDR2 as YNNKEL (reference sequence). The CDR3 length is 15 residues. The CDR3 reads CASSLTPGPNYEQYF. The CDR3 region has the DNA TGTGCCAGCAGCCTCACACCGGGACCTAACTACGAGCAGTACTTC.

This clonotype is a singleton in its sample. The rearrangement links TRBV20-1 to TRBJ1-2; D remains ambiguous. Germline-derived CDR1 and CDR2 are DFQATT and SNEGSKA (reference sequence). The V and J ends lost 6 bases and 0 bases respectively, with 8 bases between them. The CDR3 runs to 12 residues. For the CDR3, the DNA is TGCAGTGCGACAACAACTAACTATGGCTACACCTTC. It is translated as CSATTTNYGYTF.

This chain connects TRBV28 to TRBJ1-2; D is perhaps TRBD1 (5 bases). V was shortened by 4 bases and J by 6 bases, with 21 bases between the two germline ends. Germline V CDR1 and CDR2: MDHEN, SYDVKM. The CDR3 runs 16 residues. This CDR3 reads CASSSVWGFQVNGYTF. In nucleotides, the CDR3 is TGTGCCAGCAGTTCCGTGTGGGGGTTTCAGGTGAATGGCTACACCTTC.

This clonotype has only a few counts. V and J are TRBV29-1 and TRBJ1-1, with a weak D call TRBD1 (5 bases). Per the germline V gene, CDR1 is SQVTM and CDR2 is ANQGSEA. V was pared by 6 bases and J by 2 bases, with 19 bases between. This CDR3 comprises 15 residues. CDR3 residues: CSVRSLGRKNTEAFF. Written as DNA, the CDR3 is TGCAGCGTAAGAAGCCTGGGACGGAAAAACACTGAAGCTTTCTTT.

About this clonotype: This may be a read error: a much more frequent sequence differs by one nucleotide. J is TRBJ2-4 and V is TRBV13, with D hard to call. The CDR3 extends over 13 amino acids. The V gene's germline CDR1 is PRHDT and CDR2 FYEKMQ (reference sequence). CDR3 sequence reads: CASSFGAKNTQYF. The CDR3, as DNA: TGTGCCAGCAGCTTCGGAGCCAAAAACACTCAGTACTTC.

The chain links TRBV3-1 to TRBJ2-6, with D uncertain. Germline V gene data show CDR1 as LGHDT and CDR2 as YNNKEL (reference sequence). This CDR3 spans 16 amino acids. Trimming stripped 0 bases from V and 3 bases from J, with 9 bases between. CDR3 amino acids: CASSQDNGLGANVLTF. In DNA, the CDR3 is TGTGCCAGCAGCCAAGATAACGGCCTTGGGGCCAACGTCCTGACTTTC.

This rearrangement joins TRBV7-8 to TRBJ2-2; TRBD2 is a possible D gene (5 bases). V was trimmed by 5 bases and J by 5 bases, leaving 24 bases between them. CDR3 length equals 18 residues. CDR1 and CDR2 from the germline V gene are SGHVS and FQNEAQ. CDR3 sequence reads: CASSTSSLDGVETGELFF. For the CDR3, the DNA is TGTGCCAGCAGCACCTCATCCTTGGACGGGGTTGAGACCGGGGAGCTGTTTTTT. Complete variable domain (other parts from reference TRBV7-8 and TRBJ2-2): GAGVSQSPRYKVAKRGQDVALRCDPISGHVSLFWYQQALGQGPEFLTYFQNEAQLDKSGLPSDRFFAERPEGSVSTLKIQRTQQEDSAVYLCASSTSSLDGVETGELFFGEGSRLTVL.

The chain links TRBV12-3 or TRBV12-4 to TRBJ2-1; the D gene could be TRBD1 or TRBD2 (5 bases each). This CDR3 comprises 14 residues. Deletions cut 7 bases from V and 4 bases from J, with 14 bases between. The CDR3 reads CASTEGWGYNEQFF. The CDR3 bases are TGTGCCAGCACTGAAGGGTGGGGGTACAATGAGCAGTTCTTC.

Only a few counts were recorded for this clonotype. The rearrangement joins TRBV5-5 to TRBJ2-1, with 8 positions matching TRBD2. Germline CDR1 is SGHKS and CDR2 is YYEKEE (reference sequence). This CDR3 spans 16 amino acids. The junction had 4 bases not matched to a gene; V was cut back by 0 bases and J by 2 bases. CDR3 residues: CASSLGSTSAYNEQFF. The DNA for the CDR3 is TGTGCCAGCAGCTTGGGGTCGACTAGCGCCTACAATGAGCAGTTCTTC. The entire variable domain, with the rest obtained from reference TRBV5-5 and TRBJ2-1, is as follows: DAGVTQSPTHLIKTRGQQVTLRCSPISGHKSVSWYQQVLGQGPQFIFQYYEKEERGRGNFPDRFSARQFPNYSSELNVNALLLGDSALYLCASSLGSTSAYNEQFFGPGTRLTVL.

This clonotype was counted only a few times. The chain is built from TRBV10-3 and TRBJ1-5; 8 bases map to TRBD1. V dropped 10 bases and J dropped 2; count of bases not matched to a gene: 7. Per germline, CDR1 ENHRY and CDR2 SYGVKD. This CDR3 is 14 amino acids long. Here the CDR3 reads CATAGGQGNQPQHF. Here the CDR3 DNA reads TGTGCCACAGCGGGGGGACAGGGCAATCAGCCCCAGCATTTT.

This clonotype was recorded a few times. The CDR3 DNA sequence: TGCAGTGCTAGAGATATAGAGACAGGGGTCCGTCAGCCCCAGCATTTT. Its protein product is CSARDIETGVRQPQHF. V is TRBV20-1 and J is TRBJ1-5; 8 nucleotides line up with TRBD1. This CDR3 has 16 amino acids. CDR1 DFQATT and CDR2 SNEGSKA come from the germline V gene (reference sequence). V was pared by 0 bases and J by 6 bases, with 10 bases of the junction left unmatched.

The chain is built from TRBV30 and TRBJ2-3, with D unclear. The germline V gene encodes CDR1 GTSNPN and CDR2 SVGIG (reference sequence). The germline V and J ends were trimmed by 3 bases and 0 bases, with 7 bases remaining between them. There are 13 residues in the CDR3. CDR3 loop: CAWRAESTDTQYF. The CDR3, as DNA: TGTGCCTGGAGGGCGGAAAGCACAGATACGCAGTATTTT.

This clonotype was found a few times. The J gene is TRBJ2-1, the V gene TRBV5-1, with D tentatively TRBD1 (6 bases). The CDR3 is made up of 13 amino acids. Trimming removed 4 bases at V and 8 bases at J, with 13 bases between. Per germline, CDR1 SGHRS and CDR2 YFSETQ. The CDR3 DNA follows: TGCGCCAGCAGCCGAGGACAGTTCGATGAGCAGTTCTTC. This gives the protein CASSRGQFDEQFF. Based on the CDR3 plus reference TRBV5-1 and TRBJ2-1, the full variable domain is KAGVTQTPRYLIKTRGQQVTLSCSPISGHRSVSWYQQTPGQGLQFLFEYFSETQRNKGNFPGRFSGRQFSNSRSEMNVSTLELGDSALYLCASSRGQFDEQFFGPGTRLTVL.

This clonotype was seen only a few times. A much more abundant neighbour one base away suggests this may be a read error. This chain links TRBV28 with TRBJ2-7, with unresolved D. This CDR3 comprises 10 residues. The germline CDR1 and CDR2 sequences are MDHEN and SYDVKM. This CDR3 is CTSSQDQRYF. The CDR3 region has the DNA TGTACCAGCAGCCAGGATCAGCGGTACTTC. Filled out from reference TRBV28 and TRBJ2-7, the complete variable domain reads DVKVTQSSRYLVKRTGEKVFLECVQDMDHENMFWYRQDPGLGLRLIYFSYDVKMKEKGDIPEGYSVSREKKERFSLILESASTNQTSMYLCTSSQDQRYFGPGTRLTVT.

With respect to this clonotype: This clone may be a read error of a much larger clone one base away. In nucleotides, the CDR3 is TGTGCCAGCAGCTCGGGACGGACCTCCTACGAGCAGTACTTC. Its translation is CASSSGRTSYEQYF. This sequence joins TRBV7-3 and TRBJ2-7; D possibly matches TRBD1 or TRBD2 (5 bases each). This CDR3 is built from 14 residues. Germline V gene lookup returns CDR1 SGHTA and CDR2 FQGTGA. The germline V and J ends were trimmed by 4 bases and 0 bases, with 10 bases remaining between them.